These T cell receptor beta chains were read from a single sample in a study of T cells in Graves' hyperthyroidism and ophthalmopathy. TCRdb itself ran the multiplex PCR reads through MiXCR, one entry per CDR3 protein. Among approximately 520,000 distinct CDR3 sequences, roughly a quarter were seen once, and the ten largest hold around 11%. The sequenced sample was blood. These receptors were taken from a woman between 25 and 40 years old with Graves' ophthalmopathy. The CDR3 runs from the conserved cysteine through the conserved F or W. A D gene is named only where the DNA matches it firmly. The size entry is marked missing in some rows and otherwise reads once, few, many or a size class.

D,V,J,size,DNA,CDR3
TRBD1,TRBV10-3,TRBJ2-7,many,TGTGCCATCGGACAGGGGGGCTCCTACGAGCAGTACTTC,CAIGQGGSYEQYF
TRBD1,TRBV28,TRBJ1-1,many,TGTGCCAGCAGTTTCCGACCAGTTTATTTGGCAACCCCGGGACAGGGGACTGAAGCTTTCTTT,CASSFRPVYLATPGQGTEAFF
-,TRBV28,TRBJ1-5,-,TGTGCCAGCAGTTCGTCGACAGGTATCAATCAGCCCCAGCATTTT,CASSSSTGINQPQHF
TRBD2,TRBV20-1,TRBJ2-7,-,TGCAGTGCTAGTAGCGGGGGATCCTACGAGCAGTACTTC,CSASSGGSYEQYF
-,TRBV12-5,TRBJ1-5,-,TGTGCTAGTGCAGCGGGACCAAGCAATCAGCCCCAGCATTTT,CASAAGPSNQPQHF
-,TRBV12-3/TRBV12-4,TRBJ2-7,-,TGTGCCAGCAGCCGCGGGACGGTCGCCTACGAGCAGTACTTC,CASSRGTVAYEQYF
-,TRBV12-3/TRBV12-4,TRBJ1-5,-,TGTGCCAGCAGTAGACGGATTAGCAATCAGCCCCAGCATTTC,CASSRRISNQPQHF
-,TRBV18,TRBJ2-5,many,TGTGCCAGCTCACCGGATGGAGGAGAGACCCAGTACTTC,CASSPDGGETQYF
TRBD1,TRBV6-2/TRBV6-3,TRBJ1-2,many,TGTGCCAGCAGTTCCAACCGACAGGGCGGGCCCCCTAACTATGGCTACACCTTC,CASSSNRQGGPPNYGYTF
-,TRBV4-1,TRBJ2-3,-,TGCGCCAGCAGCCAATTCTCGGGGGGCAGATCAGATACGCAGTATTTT,CASSQFSGGRSDTQYF
-,TRBV6-5,TRBJ1-1,many,TGTGCCAGCAGTTACGACACCGACAGCTTGAACACTGAAGCTTTCTTT,CASSYDTDSLNTEAFF
-,TRBV20-1,TRBJ2-7,many,TGCAGTGCGTATCCCCCCGCACAGGGCGCCTACGAGCAGTACTTC,CSAYPPAQGAYEQYF
TRBD1,TRBV20-1,TRBJ2-5,-,TGCAGTGCTAGTCGGACAGGCCTACAAGAGACCCAGTACTTC,CSASRTGLQETQYF
-,TRBV29-1,TRBJ1-1,many,TGCAGCGTTGTGGGGGCAGGACACACTGAAGCTTTCTTT,CSVVGAGHTEAFF
-,TRBV12-3/TRBV12-4,TRBJ2-7,many,TGTGCCAGCAGACCATCCGACGGTCCTGGGTACGAGCAGTACTTC,CASRPSDGPGYEQYF
-,TRBV28,TRBJ1-2,many,TGTGCCAGCAGTTTCTTACAGGGTACGGGCGGCTACACCTTC,CASSFLQGTGGYTF
-,TRBV6-4,TRBJ2-6,few,TGTGCCAGCAGAAACAGGGGAGGGGACTCTGGGGCCAACGTCCTGACTTTC,CASRNRGGDSGANVLTF
-,TRBV28,TRBJ1-2,-,TGTGCCAGCAGCGCCCCACAGGGTCCGTTGGCCTACACCTTC,CASSAPQGPLAYTF
-,TRBV19,TRBJ1-1,-,TGTGCCAGTAGTATAGCCGCAGGAAAAATGGGAGCTTTCTTT,CASSIAAGKMGAFF
TRBD1,TRBV4-2,TRBJ1-2,many,TGTGCCAGCAGCCAACGGACAGGGGGTGACTATGGCTACACCTTC,CASSQRTGGDYGYTF
TRBD2,TRBV6-1,TRBJ2-7,many,TGTGCCAGCAGACGGACTAGCGGGACCTACGAGCAGTACTTC,CASRRTSGTYEQYF
-,TRBV18,TRBJ1-1,-,TGTGCCGGTTTGGGGCCCCCGGACACTGAAGCTTTCTTT,CAGLGPPDTEAFF
-,TRBV6-2/TRBV6-3,TRBJ1-5,many,TGTGCCAGCAGTTACACCAGGGAGGTCAATCAGCCCCAGCATTTT,CASSYTREVNQPQHF
-,TRBV27,TRBJ1-2,few,TGTGCCAGCAGTCCAAGGGGAATGGACTATGGCTACACCTTC,CASSPRGMDYGYTF
TRBD1,TRBV6-2/TRBV6-3,TRBJ2-4,many,TGTGCCAGCAGTTGGGCGGACAGGGGGCCCCAGGGCATTCAGTACTTC,CASSWADRGPQGIQYF
TRBD2,TRBV4-2,TRBJ2-5,-,TGTGCCAGCAGCCAAGCAGTGGCTAGCGGGGGGTACGTAGTGTACCAAGAGACCCAGTACTTC,CASSQAVASGGYVVYQETQYF
-,TRBV28,TRBJ1-1,few,TGTGCCAGCAGCCCCGCGTCGCGGTCGGGCCACACTGAAGCTTTCTTT,CASSPASRSGHTEAFF
-,TRBV15,TRBJ1-2,-,TGTGCCGGACTCCTGTGGTGGCGAAACTATGGCTACACCTTC,CAGLLWWRNYGYTF
TRBD1,TRBV6-1,TRBJ1-5,many,TGTGCCAGCAGTATGACAGGGAAGGAACAGCCCCAGCATTTT,CASSMTGKEQPQHF
-,TRBV11-2,TRBJ2-2,many,TGTGCCAGCAGCCAGAAGGGGAACACCGGGGAGCTGTTTTTT,CASSQKGNTGELFF
TRBD1,TRBV24-1,TRBJ1-5,many,TGTGCCACCAGTGATCCGGGACAGGGGAGCAATCAGCCCCAGCATTTT,CATSDPGQGSNQPQHF
-,TRBV6-2/TRBV6-3,TRBJ2-7,-,TGTGCCAGCAGTTATCCGACTACCCTAAGCTCCTACGAGCAGTACTTC,CASSYPTTLSSYEQYF
-,TRBV2,TRBJ1-5,-,TGTGCCAGTGCCCGGGAGAATGGCAATCAGCCCCAGCATTTT,CASARENGNQPQHF
TRBD1,TRBV29-1,TRBJ1-1,many,TGCAGCGTTGCAATGCAGGGGGCAGCTTTCTTT,CSVAMQGAAFF
-,TRBV12-3/TRBV12-4,TRBJ1-2,few,TGTGCCAGCAGTTTATGGGAGGCAGAGGGCTACACCTTC,CASSLWEAEGYTF
TRBD1,TRBV6-1,TRBJ1-3,many,TGTGCCAGCAGTCGCCCGGGACAGAACTCTGGAAACACCATATATTTT,CASSRPGQNSGNTIYF
-,TRBV28,TRBJ1-5,many,TGTGCCAGCAGTTTAGGGGTCGGTAGCAATCAGCCCCAGCATTTT,CASSLGVGSNQPQHF
-,TRBV29-1,TRBJ1-1,-,TGCAGCGCCTCCTTGAACACTGAAGCTTTCTTT,CSASLNTEAFF
-,TRBV6-2/TRBV6-3,TRBJ1-2,-,TGTGCCACCGTGGACAGCTATGGCTACACCTTC,CATVDSYGYTF
-,TRBV6-5,TRBJ1-1,few,TGTGCCAGCAGTTCCTACGGCGGGATGGGTATGAACACTGAAGCTTTCTTT,CASSSYGGMGMNTEAFF
-,TRBV7-2,TRBJ2-5,many,TGTGCCAGCAGCTTAGGGGCACAAGAGACCCAGTACTTC,CASSLGAQETQYF
-,TRBV6-1,TRBJ1-1,many,TGTGCCAGCACAACCGGGGCAGGTTGGAACACTGAAGCTTTCTTT,CASTTGAGWNTEAFF
TRBD1,TRBV6-5,TRBJ1-2,many,TGTGCCAGCAGAAAGGACAGGGGTAACTATGGCTACACCTTC,CASRKDRGNYGYTF
TRBD2,TRBV6-5,TRBJ2-5,many,TGTGCCAGCGCAGGACTAGCGGGGGGACAAGAGACCCAGTACTTC,CASAGLAGGQETQYF
-,TRBV20-1,TRBJ1-3,-,TGCAGTGCCCTCGAACAGCCCTCTGGAAACACCATATATTTT,CSALEQPSGNTIYF
-,TRBV6-1,TRBJ2-7,many,TGTGCCAGCAGTGTTAACTCCTACGAGCAGTACTTC,CASSVNSYEQYF
-,TRBV2,TRBJ1-1,many,TGTGCCAGCAGTGAGGTAGAGGGCACTGAAGCTTTCTTT,CASSEVEGTEAFF
TRBD1,TRBV20-1,TRBJ1-1,-,TGCAGTGCCCATAATAGACAGGGACGCATGAACACTGAAGCTTTCTTT,CSAHNRQGRMNTEAFF
-,TRBV7-2,TRBJ1-1,many,TGTGCCAGCAGCTTAGCGTGGGGGGGTGAGGCTTTCTTT,CASSLAWGGEAFF